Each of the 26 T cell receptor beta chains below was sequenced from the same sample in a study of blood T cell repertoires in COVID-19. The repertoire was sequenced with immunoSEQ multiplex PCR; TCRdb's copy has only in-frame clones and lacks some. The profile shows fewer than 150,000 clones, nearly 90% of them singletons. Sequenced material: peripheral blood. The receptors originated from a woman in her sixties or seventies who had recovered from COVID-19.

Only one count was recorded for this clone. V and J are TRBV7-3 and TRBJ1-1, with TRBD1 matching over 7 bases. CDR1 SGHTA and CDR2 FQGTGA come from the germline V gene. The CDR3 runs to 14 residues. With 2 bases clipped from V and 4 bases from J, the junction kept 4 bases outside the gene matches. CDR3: CASSLQGVGTEAFF. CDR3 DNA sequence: TGTGCCAGCAGCTTACAGGGGGTGGGCACTGAAGCTTTCTTT.

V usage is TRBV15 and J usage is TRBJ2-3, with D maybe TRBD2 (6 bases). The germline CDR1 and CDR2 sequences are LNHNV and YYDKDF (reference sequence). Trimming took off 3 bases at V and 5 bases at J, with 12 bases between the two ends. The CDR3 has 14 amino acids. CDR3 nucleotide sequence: TGTGCCACCAGCAGGAACCTGGGGGGAGATACGCAGTATTTT. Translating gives CATSRNLGGDTQYF.

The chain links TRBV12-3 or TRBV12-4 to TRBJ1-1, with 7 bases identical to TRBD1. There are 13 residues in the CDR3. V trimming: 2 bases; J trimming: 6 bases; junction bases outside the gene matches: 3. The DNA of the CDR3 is TGTGCCAGCAGTTTAAAGGGGGCACCTGAAGCTTTCTTT. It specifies CASSLKGAPEAFF.

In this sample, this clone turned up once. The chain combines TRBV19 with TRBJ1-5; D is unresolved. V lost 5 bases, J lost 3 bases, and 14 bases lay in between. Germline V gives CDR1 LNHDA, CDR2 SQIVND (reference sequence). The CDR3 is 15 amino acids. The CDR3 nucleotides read TGTGCCAGTAGTCCGCGGGATGGCTACAATCAGCCCCAGCATTTT. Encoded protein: CASSPRDGYNQPQHF.

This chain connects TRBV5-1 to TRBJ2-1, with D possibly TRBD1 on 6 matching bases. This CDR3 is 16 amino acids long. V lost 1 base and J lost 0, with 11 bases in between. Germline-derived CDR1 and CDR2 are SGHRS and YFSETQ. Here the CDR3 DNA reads TGCGCCAGCAGCTTGCTTCCAGGGGTCTCCTACAATGAGCAGTTCTTC. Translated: CASSLLPGVSYNEQFF.

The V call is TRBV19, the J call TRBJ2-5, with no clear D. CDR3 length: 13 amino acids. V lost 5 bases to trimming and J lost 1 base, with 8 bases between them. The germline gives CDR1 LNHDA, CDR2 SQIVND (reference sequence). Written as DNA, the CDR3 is TGTGCCAGTAGTCCGGAGTTCCAAGAGACCCAGTACTTC. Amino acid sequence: CASSPEFQETQYF.

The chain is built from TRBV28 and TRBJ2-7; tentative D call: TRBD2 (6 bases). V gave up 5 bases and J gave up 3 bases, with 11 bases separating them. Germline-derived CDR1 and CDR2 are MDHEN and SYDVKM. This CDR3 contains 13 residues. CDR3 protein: CASSRAGSYEQYF. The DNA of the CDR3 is TGTGCCAGCAGTCGGGCGGGGAGCTACGAGCAGTACTTC.

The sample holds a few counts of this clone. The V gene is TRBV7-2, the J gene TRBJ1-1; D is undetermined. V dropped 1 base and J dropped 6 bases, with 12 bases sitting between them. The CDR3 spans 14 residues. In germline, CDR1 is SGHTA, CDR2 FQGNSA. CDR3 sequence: CASSLDPGSAEAFF. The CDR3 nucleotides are TGTGCCAGCAGCTTAGACCCCGGGTCCGCTGAAGCTTTCTTT.

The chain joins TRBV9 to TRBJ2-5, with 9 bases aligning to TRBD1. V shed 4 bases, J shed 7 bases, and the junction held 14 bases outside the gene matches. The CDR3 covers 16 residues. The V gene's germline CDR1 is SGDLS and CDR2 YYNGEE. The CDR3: CASSYRDRDSFGTQYF. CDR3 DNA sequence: TGTGCCAGCAGCTACCGGGACAGGGACTCTTTTGGGACCCAGTACTTC.

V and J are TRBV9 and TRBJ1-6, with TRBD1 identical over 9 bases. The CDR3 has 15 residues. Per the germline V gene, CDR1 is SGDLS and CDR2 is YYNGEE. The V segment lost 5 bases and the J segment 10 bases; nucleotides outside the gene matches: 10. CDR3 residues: CASSPRDRGSSPLHF. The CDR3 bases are TGTGCCAGCAGTCCCAGAGACAGGGGGAGCTCACCCCTCCACTTT.

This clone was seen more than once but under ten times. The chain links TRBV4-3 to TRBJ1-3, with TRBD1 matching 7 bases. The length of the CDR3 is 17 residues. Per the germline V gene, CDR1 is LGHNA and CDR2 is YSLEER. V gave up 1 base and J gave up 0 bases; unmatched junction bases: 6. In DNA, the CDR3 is TGCGCCAGCAGCCAAGCCCCTGGGACAGACTCTGGAAACACCATATATTTT. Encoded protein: CASSQAPGTDSGNTIYF.

DNA of the CDR3: TGTGCCAGTAGTTCAACGGGACAGTGGAACAATGAGCAGTTCTTC. Translated, it gives CASSSTGQWNNEQFF. The rearrangement links TRBV19 to TRBJ2-1, with TRBD1 matching over 7 bases. V lost 5 bases, J lost 5 bases, and 9 bases stayed unmatched. This CDR3 comprises 15 residues. The germline CDR1 and CDR2 sequences are LNHDA and SQIVND (reference sequence).

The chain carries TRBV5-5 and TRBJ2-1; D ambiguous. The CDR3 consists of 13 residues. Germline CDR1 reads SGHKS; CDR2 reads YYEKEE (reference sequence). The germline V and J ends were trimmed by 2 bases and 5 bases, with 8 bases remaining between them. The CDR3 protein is CASSFSPDNEQFF. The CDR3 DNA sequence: TGTGCCAGCAGCTTTTCCCCGGACAATGAGCAGTTCTTC.

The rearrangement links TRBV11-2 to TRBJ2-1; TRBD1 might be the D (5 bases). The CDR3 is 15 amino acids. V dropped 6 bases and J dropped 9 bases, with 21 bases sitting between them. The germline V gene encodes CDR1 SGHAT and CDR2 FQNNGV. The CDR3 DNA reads TGTGCCAGCAGGCGCTGGGGCCCTAGGTCCACTGAGCAGTTCTTC. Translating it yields CASRRWGPRSTEQFF.

The CDR3 nucleotides read TGTGCCAGCTCACCCATACTCCTTAGCTATGGCTACACCTTC. The encoded protein is CASSPILLSYGYTF. This chain uses TRBV18 with TRBJ1-2; D is unclear. The CDR3 sequence is 14 residues long. Germline V lookup: CDR1 KGHSH, CDR2 LQKENI. Trimming shortened V by 3 bases and J by 4 bases, and 12 bases separated the two germline ends. Full variable domain (missing parts from reference TRBV18 and TRBJ1-2): NAGVMQNPRHLVRRRGQEARLRCSPMKGHSHVYWYRQLPEEGLKFMVYLQKENIIDESGMPKERFSAEFPKEGPSILRIQQVVRGDSAAYFCASSPILLSYGYTFGSGTRLTVV.

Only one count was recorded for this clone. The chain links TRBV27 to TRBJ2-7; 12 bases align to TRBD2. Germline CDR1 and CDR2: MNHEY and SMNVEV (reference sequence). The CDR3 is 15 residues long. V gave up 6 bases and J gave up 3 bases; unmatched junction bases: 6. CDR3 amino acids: CASSHQGLAGYEQYF. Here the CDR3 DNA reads TGTGCCAGCAGCCACCAGGGACTAGCGGGCTACGAGCAGTACTTC.

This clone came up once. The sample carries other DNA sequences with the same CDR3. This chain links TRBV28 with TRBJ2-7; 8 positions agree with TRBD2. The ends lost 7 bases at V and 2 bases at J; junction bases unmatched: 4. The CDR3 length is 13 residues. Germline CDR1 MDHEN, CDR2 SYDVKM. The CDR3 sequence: CASKAGGPYEQYF. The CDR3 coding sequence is TGTGCCAGCAAGGCGGGGGGACCCTACGAGCAGTACTTC.

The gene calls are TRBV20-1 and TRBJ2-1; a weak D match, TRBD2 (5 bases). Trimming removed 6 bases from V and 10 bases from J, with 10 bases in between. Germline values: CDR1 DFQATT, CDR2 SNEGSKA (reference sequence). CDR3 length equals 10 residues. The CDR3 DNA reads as TGCAGTGCCCCCTGGGAGGAGCAGTTCTTC. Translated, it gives CSAPWEEQFF.

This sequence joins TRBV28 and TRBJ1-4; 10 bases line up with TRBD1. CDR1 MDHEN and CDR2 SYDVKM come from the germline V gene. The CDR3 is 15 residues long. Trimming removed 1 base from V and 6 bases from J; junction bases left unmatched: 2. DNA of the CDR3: TGTGCCAGCAGTTTATTGGGGACAGGGGATGAAAAACTGTTTTTT. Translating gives CASSLLGTGDEKLFF.

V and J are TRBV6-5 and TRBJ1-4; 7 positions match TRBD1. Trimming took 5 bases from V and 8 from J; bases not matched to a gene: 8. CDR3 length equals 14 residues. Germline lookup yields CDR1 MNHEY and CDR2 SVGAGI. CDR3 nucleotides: TGTGCCAGCAGTACTGGACAGGCTACGGAAAAACTGTTTTTT. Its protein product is CASSTGQATEKLFF.

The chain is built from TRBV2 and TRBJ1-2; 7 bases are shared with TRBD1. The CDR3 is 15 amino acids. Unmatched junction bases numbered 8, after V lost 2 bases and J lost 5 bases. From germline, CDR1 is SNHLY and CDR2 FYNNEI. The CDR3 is CASSEMAGRGYGYTF. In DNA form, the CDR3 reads TGTGCCAGCAGTGAAATGGCAGGCAGGGGGTATGGCTACACCTTC.

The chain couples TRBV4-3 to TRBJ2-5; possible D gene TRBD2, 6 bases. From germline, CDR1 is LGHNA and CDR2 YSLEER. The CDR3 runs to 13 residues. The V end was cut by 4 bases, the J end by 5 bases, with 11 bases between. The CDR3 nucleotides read TGCGCCAGCAGCCGACTAGTCGGCGAGACCCAGTACTTC. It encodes CASSRLVGETQYF.

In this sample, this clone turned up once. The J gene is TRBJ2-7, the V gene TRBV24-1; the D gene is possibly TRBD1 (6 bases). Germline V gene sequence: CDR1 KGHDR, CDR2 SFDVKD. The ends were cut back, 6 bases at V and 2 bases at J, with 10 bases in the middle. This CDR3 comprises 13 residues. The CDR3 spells CATSPQGPYEQYF. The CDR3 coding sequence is TGTGCCACCAGTCCGCAGGGGCCCTACGAGCAGTACTTC.

CDR3 nucleotide sequence: TGTGCCAGCAGCCAGGGGACTAGCGTACAAGAGACCCAGTACTTC. Its translation: CASSQGTSVQETQYF. The chain is built from TRBV4-2 and TRBJ2-5, with 10 bases lining up with TRBD2. Germline V gene data show CDR1 as LGHNA and CDR2 as YNFKEQ. This CDR3 is 15 amino acids long. V trimming: 3 bases; J trimming: 2 bases; junction bases outside the gene matches: 3.

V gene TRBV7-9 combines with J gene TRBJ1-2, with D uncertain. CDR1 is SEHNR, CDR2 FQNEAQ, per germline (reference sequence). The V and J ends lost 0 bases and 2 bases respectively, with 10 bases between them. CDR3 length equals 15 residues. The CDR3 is CASSLALLTNYGYTF. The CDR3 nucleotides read TGTGCCAGCAGCTTAGCTTTACTTACGAACTATGGCTACACCTTC. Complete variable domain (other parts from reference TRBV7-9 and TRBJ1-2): DTGVSQNPRHKITKRGQNVTFRCDPISEHNRLYWYRQTLGQGPEFLTYFQNEAQLEKSRLLSDRFSAERPKGSFSTLEIQRTEQGDSAMYLCASSLALLTNYGYTFGSGTRLTVV.

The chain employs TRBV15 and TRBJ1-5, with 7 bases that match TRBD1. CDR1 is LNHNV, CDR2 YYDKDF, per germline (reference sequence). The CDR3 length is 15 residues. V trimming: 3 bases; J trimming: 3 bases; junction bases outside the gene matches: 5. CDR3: CATSRPDRPNQPQHF. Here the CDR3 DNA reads TGTGCCACCAGCAGGCCGGACAGGCCCAATCAGCCCCAGCATTTT.